The 3 T cell receptor beta chains presented below share a single source sample, sequenced in a study of T cells in Graves' hyperthyroidism and ophthalmopathy. RNA transcripts served as the template for amplifying TCR beta CDR3 regions. The HTBI primer set drove a first-round RT-PCR of the TCR CDR3. One entry per CDR3 protein results from TCRdb running MiXCR on the multiplex PCR reads. The sample holds around 300,000 distinct CDR3 sequences, 25% seen once. The specimen sequenced was blood. These receptors came from a man aged 40-50 years with Graves' hyperthyroidism that later progressed to Graves' ophthalmopathy.

In its sample, this clonotype was seen a few times. This rearrangement joins TRBV6-1 to TRBJ2-7; no firm D call. The CDR3 extends over 11 amino acids. With 4 bases removed from V and 5 bases from J, the gap between germline ends came to 6 bases. Germline V gene sequence: CDR1 MNHNS, CDR2 SASEGT. This chain's CDR3 is CASSVVDEQYF. The CDR3 DNA sequence: TGTGCCAGCAGTGTCGTGGACGAGCAGTACTTC.

This clonotype was observed many times. At one of its ends the junction is not consistent with the germline gene, which may arise from a read error. The chain has TRBV2 and TRBJ1-2; maybe TRBD1 (6 bases). This CDR3 comprises 15 residues. CDR1 and CDR2 (germline): SNHLY, FYNNEI. The CDR3 DNA is TGTGCCAGCACTGAACCACTACAGGGACCATATGGCTACACCTTC. It yields the protein CASTEPLQGPYGYTF. The full variable domain, rest sourced from reference TRBV2 and TRBJ1-2, is EPEVTQTPSHQVTQMGQEVILRCVPISNHLYFYWYRQILGQKVEFLVSFYNNEISEKSEIFDDQFSVERPDGSNFTLKIRSTKLEDSAMYFCASTEPLQGPYGYTFGSGTRLTVV.

There are many counts of this clonotype. This sequence joins TRBV27 and TRBJ2-5, with D possibly matching TRBD1 (6 bases). The V and J ends lost 5 bases and 0 bases respectively, with 7 bases between them. Germline lookup yields CDR1 MNHEY and CDR2 SMNVEV (reference sequence). CDR3 length equals 13 residues. The CDR3 loop is CASSDRYQETQYF. In nucleotides, the CDR3 is TGTGCCAGCAGTGACAGGTACCAAGAGACCCAGTACTTC.